These T cell receptor beta chains were read from a single sample in a study of shared clonotypes between healthy human individuals. The table came from immunoSEQ multiplex PCR; TCRdb's copy has only in-frame clones and leaves some out. The data contain about 680,000 clones, roughly 72% of them seen just once; the ten biggest clones take up 1.5% to 2%. The sequencing input was memory CD4+ T cells sorted from blood. The origin of the receptors is a woman aged 30 to 39 in good health. Each CDR3 is given with its conserved first and last residue. D genes are given only for firm matches. Some rows mark clone size as missing; the rest say once, few, many or name a class of expanded clone.

abundance	v_gene	j_gene	d_gene	CDR3nt	CDR3aa
once	TRBV28	TRBJ1-5	TRBD1	TGTGCCAGCCGCGACAGGGTAGTTCAGCCCCAGCATTTT	CASRDRVVQPQHF
NA	TRBV6-1	TRBJ1-5	NA	TGTGCCAGCAGTGAACGTTGGGTGGGGAATAGCAATCAGCCCCAGCATTTT	CASSERWVGNSNQPQHF
NA	TRBV4-1	TRBJ2-3	NA	TGCGCCAGCAGCCACCGGCTCCAGGGGCTGGGCACAGATACGCAGTATTTT	CASSHRLQGLGTDTQYF
NA	TRBV28	TRBJ1-1	NA	TGTGCCAGCAGGCGCCGACGGGGTCCGAACACTGAAGCTTTCTTT	CASRRRRGPNTEAFF
many	TRBV27	TRBJ2-7	TRBD1	TGTGCCAGCAGACTTCAGGACAGGGCCGACGAGCAGTACTTC	CASRLQDRADEQYF
few	TRBV11-2	TRBJ1-5	NA	TGTGCCAGCAGCTTGGATAGCAATCAGCCCCAGCATTTT	CASSLDSNQPQHF
NA	TRBV6-1	TRBJ2-7	NA	TGTGCCAGCAGTGAAGCGAAAATCGCAGGCTCCCACGAGCAGTACTTC	CASSEAKIAGSHEQYF
NA	TRBV28	TRBJ2-7	TRBD1	TGTGCCAGCAACTCTATCATAAGTCCCGGGACAGGATTAAGCTCCTACGAGCAGTACTTC	CASNSIISPGTGLSSYEQYF
NA	TRBV14	TRBJ2-4	TRBD2	TGTGCCAGCAGCGGGCCTAGCGGGATTATCGCCAAAAACATTCAGTACTTC	CASSGPSGIIAKNIQYF
NA	TRBV11-2	TRBJ2-1	TRBD2	TGTGCCAGCAGCTCGCTTCGAAAAGCGGGAGGGGCGGGAAATGAGCAGTTCTTC	CASSSLRKAGGAGNEQFF
NA	TRBV6-1	TRBJ2-7	NA	TGTGCCAGCAGCCGGACATTCTTCTCCTACGAGCAGTACTTC	CASSRTFFSYEQYF
NA	TRBV25-1	TRBJ2-7	NA	TGTGCCAGCAGTGAATTACAGGACAGGAGGGGCGAGCAGTACTTC	CASSELQDRRGEQYF
NA	TRBV6-5	TRBJ1-4	NA	TGTGCCAGCAGTTACAGGGGAGCTAATGAAAAACTGTTTTTT	CASSYRGANEKLFF
NA	TRBV5-5	TRBJ2-7	TRBD1	TGTGCCAGCAGCTTACAGGGGGCATACGAGCAGTACTTC	CASSLQGAYEQYF
NA	TRBV7-8	TRBJ1-5	NA	TGTGCCAGCAGCCCAGAGGTGCCAGGGTGGATTCTCGGTCAGCCCCAGCATTTT	CASSPEVPGWILGQPQHF
NA	TRBV6-1	TRBJ1-5	NA	TGTGCCAGCAGTGGACTGAATAGCAATCAGCCCCAGCATTTT	CASSGLNSNQPQHF
NA	TRBV6-4	TRBJ1-1	NA	TGTGCCAGCAGTGCGGAGGGGGGAACTGAAGCTTTCTTT	CASSAEGGTEAFF
many	TRBV6-5	TRBJ2-1	NA	TGTGCCAGCAGCCCAATTGGTTGGGGTGAGCAGTTCTTC	CASSPIGWGEQFF
NA	TRBV5-1	TRBJ1-1	TRBD1	TGCGCCAGCAGCGGAATACCCAGGGGGGAGAACACTGAAGCTTTCTTT	CASSGIPRGENTEAFF
NA	TRBV28	TRBJ2-7	NA	TGTGCCAGCAGCCCCTCGAAGTTATACGAGCAGTACTTC	CASSPSKLYEQYF
NA	TRBV10-2	TRBJ1-2	TRBD1	TGCGCCAGCAACCCAGGACAGGTAGCTCGAGGCTACACCTTC	CASNPGQVARGYTF
once	TRBV28	TRBJ2-7	NA	TGTGCCAGCAACCAGGGGTTAACCCTCTACGAGCAGTACTTC	CASNQGLTLYEQYF
NA	TRBV19	TRBJ1-5	TRBD1	TGTGCCAGTAGATCAGGGGGAAATAGCAATCAGCCCCAGCATTTT	CASRSGGNSNQPQHF
NA	TRBV28	TRBJ2-7	TRBD1	TGTGCCAGCAGTTTTTCGGGACAGGTCTACGAGCAGTACTTC	CASSFSGQVYEQYF
NA	TRBV5-1	TRBJ2-7	NA	TGCGCCAGCAGCTTGGCCGTCGGGGACCCCTACGAGCAGTACTTC	CASSLAVGDPYEQYF
NA	TRBV2	TRBJ2-7	NA	TGTGCCAGCACTCCTGAGCTTTCACGACTCTACGAGCAGTACTTC	CASTPELSRLYEQYF